This T cell receptor (beta chain) was retrieved from a study of T cell responses to AZD1222 COVID-19 vaccine. The CDR3 covers 15 residues. Germline assignment: CDR1 SGHTA and CDR2 FQGNSA. Trimming shortened V by 4 bases and J by 5 bases, and 15 bases separated the two germline ends. The assay was immunoSEQ multiplex PCR, and TCRdb's table has in-frame clones only and misses some. The data hold under 110,000 clones, with roughly 86% observed a single time. This clone is a singleton in its sample. This sequence was found in an adult in good health. V usage is TRBV7-2 and J usage is TRBJ2-1; D gene unclear. The starting material was peripheral blood, obtained on day 0 of AZD1222 vaccination. CDR3 nucleotides: TGTGCCAGCAGCTCTCGCCTGGGGAATAACAATGAGCAGTTCTTC. This gives the protein CASSSRLGNNNEQFF.